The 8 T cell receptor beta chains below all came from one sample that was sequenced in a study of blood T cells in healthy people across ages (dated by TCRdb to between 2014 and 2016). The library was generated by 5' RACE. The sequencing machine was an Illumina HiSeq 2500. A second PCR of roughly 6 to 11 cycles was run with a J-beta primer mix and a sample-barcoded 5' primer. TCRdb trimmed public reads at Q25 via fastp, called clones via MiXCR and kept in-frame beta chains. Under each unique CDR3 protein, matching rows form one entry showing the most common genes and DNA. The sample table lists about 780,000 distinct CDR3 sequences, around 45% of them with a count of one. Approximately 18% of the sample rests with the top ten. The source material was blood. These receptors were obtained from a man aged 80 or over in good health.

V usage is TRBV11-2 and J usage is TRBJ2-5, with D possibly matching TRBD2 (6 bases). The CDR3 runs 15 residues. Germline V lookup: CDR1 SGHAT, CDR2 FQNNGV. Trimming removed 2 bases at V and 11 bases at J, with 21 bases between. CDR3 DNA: TGTGCCAGCAGCTTACCCGGCGGGGCTCGCTACGGGCAGTACTTC. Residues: CASSLPGGARYGQYF.

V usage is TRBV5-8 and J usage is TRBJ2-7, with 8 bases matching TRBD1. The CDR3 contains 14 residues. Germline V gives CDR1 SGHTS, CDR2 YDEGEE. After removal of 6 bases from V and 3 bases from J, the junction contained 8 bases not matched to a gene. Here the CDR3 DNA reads TGTGCCAGCAACTTACAGGGGGAAGGCTACGAGCAGTACTTC. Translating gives CASNLQGEGYEQYF.

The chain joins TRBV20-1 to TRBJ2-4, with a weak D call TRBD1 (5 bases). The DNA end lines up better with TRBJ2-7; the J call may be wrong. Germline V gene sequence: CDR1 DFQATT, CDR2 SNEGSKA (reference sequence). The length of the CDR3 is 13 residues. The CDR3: CSARGGIPYEQYF. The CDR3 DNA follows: TGCAGTGCTAGAGGGGGCATCCCCTACGAGCAGTACTTC.

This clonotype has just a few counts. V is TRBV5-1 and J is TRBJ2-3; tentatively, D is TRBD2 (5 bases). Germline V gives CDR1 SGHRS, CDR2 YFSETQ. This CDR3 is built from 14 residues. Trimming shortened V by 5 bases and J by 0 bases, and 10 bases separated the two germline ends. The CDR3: CASRTIPSTDTQYF. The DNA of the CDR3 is TGCGCCAGCAGGACTATACCTAGCACAGATACGCAGTATTTT.

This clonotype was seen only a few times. The chain's CDR3 is CASSEARLREQYF. The DNA of the CDR3 is TGTGCCAGCAGTGAAGCGCGCCTTCGGGAGCAGTACTTC. The chain couples TRBV2 to TRBJ2-7; D not certain. The ends were cut back, 0 bases at V and 7 bases at J, with 10 bases in the middle. Germline V gene lookup returns CDR1 SNHLY and CDR2 FYNNEI. The CDR3 is made up of 13 amino acids. Complete variable domain (other parts from reference TRBV2 and TRBJ2-7): EPEVTQTPSHQVTQMGQEVILRCVPISNHLYFYWYRQILGQKVEFLVSFYNNEISEKSEIFDDQFSVERPDGSNFTLKIRSTKLEDSAMYFCASSEARLREQYFGPGTRLTVT.

The CDR3 DNA follows: TGTGCCAGCAGTATAACAGGGGGTAGTGAGCAGTTCTTC. It specifies CASSITGGSEQFF. The chain combines TRBV27 with TRBJ2-1, with 8 bases matching TRBD1. Trimming cost V 5 bases and J 9 bases; bases outside gene matches: 6. This CDR3 is 13 amino acids long. Germline loops: CDR1 MNHEY, CDR2 SMNVEV (reference sequence).

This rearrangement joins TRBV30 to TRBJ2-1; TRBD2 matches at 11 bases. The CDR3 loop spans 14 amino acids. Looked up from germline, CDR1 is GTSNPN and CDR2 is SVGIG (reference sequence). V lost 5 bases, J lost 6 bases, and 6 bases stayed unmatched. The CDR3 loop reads CAWEGLAEANEQFF. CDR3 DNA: TGTGCCTGGGAGGGACTAGCGGAGGCCAATGAGCAGTTCTTC.

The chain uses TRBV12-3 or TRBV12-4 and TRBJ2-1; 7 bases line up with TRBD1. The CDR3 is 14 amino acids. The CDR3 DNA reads TGTGTCATAGGTAGGGACAGTTACTACAATGAGCAGTTCTTC. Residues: CVIGRDSYYNEQFF.